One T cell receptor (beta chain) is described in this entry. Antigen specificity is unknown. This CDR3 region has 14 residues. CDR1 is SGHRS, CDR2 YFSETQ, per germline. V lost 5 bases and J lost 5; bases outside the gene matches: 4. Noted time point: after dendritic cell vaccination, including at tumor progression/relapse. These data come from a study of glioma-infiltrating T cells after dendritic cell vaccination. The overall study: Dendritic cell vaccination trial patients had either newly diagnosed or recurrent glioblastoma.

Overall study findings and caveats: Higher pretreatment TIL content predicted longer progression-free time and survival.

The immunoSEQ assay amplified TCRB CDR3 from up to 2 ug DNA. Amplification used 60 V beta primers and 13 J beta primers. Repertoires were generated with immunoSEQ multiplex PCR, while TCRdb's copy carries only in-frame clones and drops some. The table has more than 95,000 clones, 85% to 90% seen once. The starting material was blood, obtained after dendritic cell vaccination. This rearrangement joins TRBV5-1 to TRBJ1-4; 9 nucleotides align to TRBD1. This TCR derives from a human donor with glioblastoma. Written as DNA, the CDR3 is TGCGCCAGCAGTCCCGGGACAGGGAATGAAAAACTGTTTTTT. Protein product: CASSPGTGNEKLFF.